The 17 T cell receptor beta chains reported below all come from one sample, sequenced in a study of low-dose radiotherapy and immunotherapy resistance in tumors. Primers used for first-strand cDNA, a TRAV- and TRBV-specific set, covered both alpha and beta chains. The authors amplified TCRs for 20 PCR cycles with a constant-region primer and a V-primer adapter. TCRdb independently ran MiXCR on the reads; one entry per CDR3 protein. The sample contains around 80,000 distinct CDR3 sequences, less than 20% of which appear only once. Time point given: after trial treatment. Treatment defined: LDRT plus nivolumab, ipilimumab, low-dose cyclophosphamide and aspirin (RACIN trial). The material sequenced was PBMCs, taken after low-dose radiotherapy plus immunotherapy. The receptors here all came from a male donor with prostate cancer.

V usage is TRBV20-1 and J usage is TRBJ2-7; 8 bases line up with TRBD2. The V gene's germline CDR1 is DFQATT and CDR2 SNEGSKA (reference sequence). The CDR3 extends over 14 amino acids. The V and J ends lost 0 bases and 2 bases, in that order; junction bases with no gene match: 3. The CDR3 DNA is TGCAGTGCTAGAGACCTTAGCGGGACCTACGAGCAGTACTTC. It is translated as CSARDLSGTYEQYF.

As for this clonotype: Compared with germline, one end of the junction differs, possibly owing to a read error. The chain recombines TRBV10-1 with TRBJ2-7, with D possibly being TRBD1 (6 bases). Germline CDR1 and CDR2: WNHNN and SYGVQD (reference sequence). This CDR3 region has 12 residues. The CDR3 loop is CATQGRTGEQYF. The CDR3 coding sequence is TGTGCCACGCAGGGGCGGACGGGAGAGCAGTACTTC.

This clonotype was picked up many times. The chain carries TRBV4-2 and TRBJ2-7; tentatively, D is TRBD1 or TRBD2 (7 bases each). V was shortened by 4 bases and J by 2 bases, with 15 bases between the two germline ends. The CDR3 extends over 15 amino acids. Per the germline V gene, CDR1 is LGHNA and CDR2 is YNFKEQ. The CDR3 loop reads CASSPRGGGPYEQYF. The CDR3 coding sequence is TGTGCCAGCAGCCCCAGGGGGGGGGGCCCCTACGAGCAGTACTTC.

The sample holds one count of this clonotype. This may arise from a read error, as a much more abundant clone is one base away. The DNA for the CDR3 is TGTGCCAGCAGCTTAGTCAGCGGGATAGACACCGGGGAGCTGTTTTTT. It translates to CASSLVSGIDTGELFF. This sequence joins TRBV7-2 and TRBJ2-2; 7 bases are a match to TRBD2. CDR1 and CDR2 (germline): SGHTA, FQGNSA. V trimming: 1 base; J trimming: 3 bases; junction bases outside the gene matches: 5. CDR3 length equals 16 residues.

The sample holds many counts of this clonotype. The chain employs TRBV7-2 and TRBJ2-7, with 9 bases that match TRBD1. Germline CDR1 SGHTA, CDR2 FQGNSA. This CDR3 spans 15 amino acids. V lost 1 base to trimming and J lost 6 bases; unmatched junction nucleotides: 7. The CDR3 DNA follows: TGTGCCAGCAGCTTAGATGGGACAGGGATCGGCGAGCAGTACTTC. Translating gives CASSLDGTGIGEQYF.

In this sample, this clonotype turned up many times. The chain recombines TRBV24-1 with TRBJ1-1, with D possibly being TRBD1 (6 bases). Trimming cost V 4 bases and J 2 bases, with 10 bases left between them. Germline V gene data show CDR1 as KGHDR and CDR2 as SFDVKD. The CDR3 is 14 residues long. This CDR3 is CATSERGANTEAFF. CDR3 nucleotides: TGTGCCACCAGTGAGCGGGGGGCTAACACTGAAGCTTTCTTT.

There are many counts of this clonotype. V usage is TRBV2 and J usage is TRBJ2-1; D gene unclear. Trimming took 4 bases from V and 6 from J, leaving 7 bases between them. Germline CDR1 is SNHLY and CDR2 is FYNNEI. The CDR3 loop spans 12 amino acids. CDR3 DNA sequence: TGTGCCAGCAGTGGACTTCTCAATGAGCAGTTCTTC. It codes for CASSGLLNEQFF.

A word on this clonotype: A far larger clone is one base from this, pointing to a likely read error. The chain employs TRBV4-3 and TRBJ2-3, with D possibly matching TRBD2 (6 bases). The germline CDR1 and CDR2 sequences are LGHNA and YSLEER. The CDR3 sequence is 17 residues long. The CDR3 nucleotides are TGCGCCAGCAGCCTCGGCGGGGCGGGCCCAAGCACAGATGCGCAGTATTTT. Its protein product is CASSLGGAGPSTDAQYF.

This clonotype occurred once. A far larger clone is only one base removed, so a read error is likely. The J gene is TRBJ2-1, the V gene TRBV6-1; D remains unclear. The V and J ends lost 6 bases and 9 bases respectively, with 18 bases between them. The CDR3 is made up of 14 amino acids. Germline V gene sequence: CDR1 MNHNS, CDR2 SASEGT. In DNA, the CDR3 is TGTGCCAGCAGCACCGCCCACAAGGAAAGTGAGCAGTTCTTC. Translating it yields CASSTAHKESEQFF.

Ten or more counts support this clonotype. This chain uses TRBV20-1 with TRBJ2-5; no reliable D call. The CDR3 is made up of 12 amino acids. Germline CDR1 reads DFQATT; CDR2 reads SNEGSKA (reference sequence). V shed 3 bases and J shed 2 bases, with 7 bases lying between them. The CDR3 is CSARPGQETQYF. CDR3 DNA sequence: TGCAGTGCTAGGCCGGGTCAAGAGACCCAGTACTTC.

This clonotype showed up many times. The gene calls are TRBV7-9 and TRBJ1-1; 8 nucleotides match TRBD1. After removal of 0 bases from V and 2 bases from J, the junction contained 5 bases not matched to a gene. The CDR3 runs to 16 residues. The germline gives CDR1 SEHNR, CDR2 FQNEAQ (reference sequence). This CDR3 reads CASSLALGQGNTEAFF. The CDR3 bases are TGTGCCAGCAGCTTAGCGCTAGGACAGGGAAACACTGAAGCTTTCTTT.

Of note for this clonotype: A far larger clone differs by one base, so this is likely a read error. The chain couples TRBV28 to TRBJ2-1; the D gene could be TRBD1 or TRBD2 (6 bases each). The germline V gene encodes CDR1 MDHEN and CDR2 SYDVKM. Deletions cut 9 bases from V and 10 bases from J, with 19 bases between. This CDR3 comprises 13 residues. The CDR3 DNA is TGTGCCAGTGGAGGGACACCCTCCTACGAGCAGTTCTTC. Its translation: CASGGTPSYEQFF.

This clonotype has a count of ten or more. The chain links TRBV6-2 or TRBV6-3 to TRBJ2-2; D not certain. CDR1 and CDR2 (germline): MNHEY, SVGEGT. Trimming pared 1 base from V and 9 bases from J, leaving 9 bases between. CDR3 size: 13 residues. Here the CDR3 reads CASSYFRERELFF. CDR3 coding DNA: TGTGCCAGCAGTTACTTCCGAGAACGGGAGCTGTTTTTT.

This clonotype was detected many times. The J gene is TRBJ2-2, the V gene TRBV20-1, with 9 nucleotides matching TRBD2. The V gene's germline CDR1 is DFQATT and CDR2 SNEGSKA (reference sequence). Germline trimming cut 2 bases from V and 7 bases from J; bases unmatched to any gene: 5. The CDR3 covers 14 residues. As DNA, the CDR3 is TGCAGTGCTAGATTTAGCGGGAGCGGCGGGGAGCTGTTTTTT. Translated, it gives CSARFSGSGGELFF.

This clonotype was seen many times. The rearrangement links TRBV9 to TRBJ2-1, with 12 bases fitting TRBD1. The germline gives CDR1 SGDLS, CDR2 YYNGEE. This CDR3 contains 16 residues. J gave up 7 bases and V 2 bases, and 7 bases lay outside the gene matches. Here the CDR3 reads CASSVTSGQGANEQFF. DNA of the CDR3: TGTGCCAGCAGCGTCACGTCGGGACAGGGGGCGAATGAGCAGTTCTTC.

This clonotype has a count of ten or more. V gene TRBV18 combines with J gene TRBJ2-1; 10 nucleotides match TRBD2. Looked up from germline, CDR1 is KGHSH and CDR2 is LQKENI. Unmatched junction bases numbered 7, after V lost 2 bases and J lost 9 bases. The CDR3 is made up of 15 amino acids. The CDR3 sequence is CASSPIPSGRGEQFF. The CDR3 DNA reads TGTGCCAGCTCACCAATCCCTAGCGGGAGAGGTGAGCAGTTCTTC.

This clonotype was detected ten times or more. The chain carries TRBV13 and TRBJ1-5, with D possibly matching TRBD1 (6 bases). The CDR3 runs 17 residues. V lost 2 bases to trimming and J lost 2 bases, with 16 bases between them. Germline-derived CDR1 and CDR2 are PRHDT and FYEKMQ (reference sequence). CDR3 region: CASSLRSGDEGNQPQHF. CDR3 nucleotides: TGTGCCAGCAGCTTAAGATCAGGGGATGAGGGCAATCAGCCCCAGCATTTT.